This T cell receptor beta chain is from a study of cytomegalovirus exposure and HLA in healthy donors. Findings of the study overall: As immune exposure information, only CMV serostatus was available. High specificity and sensitivity for cytomegalovirus status were reported for the classifier.

V lost 4 bases to trimming and J lost 0 bases, with 20 bases between them. CDR1 is SGHKS, CDR2 YYEKEE, per germline (reference sequence). CDR3 length: 18 residues. The study ran its PCR with 60 Vbeta and 13 Jbeta primers. Generated by immunoSEQ multiplex PCR, the TCRdb table keeps only in-frame clones and is missing some. The sample holds some 110,000 clones; roughly 75% are singletons and the top ten take 1.5% to 2%. This clone has just a few counts. Its cognate antigen is unknown. The receptor's source is a woman in her thirties or forties in good health and CMV-seronegative. This sequence joins TRBV5-5 and TRBJ1-5; D is unresolved. The specimen sequenced was PBMCs. The CDR3: CASSGVGVSGNSNQPQHF. The CDR3 DNA follows: TGTGCCAGCAGCGGTGTAGGCGTGTCAGGCAATAGCAATCAGCCCCAGCATTTT.